Described below is a single T cell receptor beta chain sequence and its context. The antigen remains unidentified. The data are from a study of PD-1 blockade in mismatch repair-deficient tumors. J lost 3 bases, V lost 3 bases, and 14 bases had no gene match. There are 17 residues in the CDR3. The germline V gene encodes CDR1 SGHRS and CDR2 YFSETQ. Method: immunoSEQ multiplex PCR; TCRdb's copy keeps in-frame clones and lacks some. The sample yields 120,000 or so clones, 86% seen once. Findings and limits, study-wide: Tumor-resident clones, often absent from pretreatment blood, expanded after pembrolizumab and then contracted.

The J gene is TRBJ2-7, the V gene TRBV5-1; 8 bases align to TRBD2. This receptor was identified in an adult with mismatch repair-deficient cancer. Specimen: peripheral blood, collected 44 weeks after starting pembrolizumab. In DNA, the CDR3 is TGCGCCAGCAGCTGGTCGACCCCGGGACTAGTTATCTACGAGCAGTACTTC. It is translated as CASSWSTPGLVIYEQYF.